This T cell receptor beta chain was sequenced in a study of control samples from healthy donors and cancer patients. Data came from immunoSEQ multiplex PCR; TCRdb stores just in-frame clones and leaves some out. This sample has 150,000 to 200,000 clones, with about 93% found just once. This CDR3 has 18 amino acids. With 0 bases removed from V and 0 bases from J, the gap between germline ends came to 16 bases. Per the germline V gene, CDR1 is SGHRS and CDR2 is YFSETQ. Sequenced material: blood. This clonotype was obtained from a man between 18 and 29 years old in good health. The genes are TRBV5-1 and TRBJ1-3; tentatively, D is TRBD1 (5 bases). CDR3 nucleotide sequence: TGCGCCAGCAGCTTGGGGGGCAGGGTCAACCCCTCTGGAAACACCATATATTTT. Amino acid sequence: CASSLGGRVNPSGNTIYF.